This T cell receptor (beta chain) was documented in a study of blood T cell repertoires in COVID-19. Study at large: Samples representing acute and convalescent COVID-19 were sourced from the United States, Italy and Spain. PBMCs, B-cell-depleted T cells, or T cells provided the cDNA or gDNA that made up the material.

Only in-frame clones appear in the TCRdb table, and some are missing; sequencing was by immunoSEQ multiplex PCR. The sample has about 140,000 clones, around 86% seen once. Assignment of participants to cohorts was predicated upon participant-reported clinical history. The CDR3 is 15 residues long. Germline V gene lookup returns CDR1 MGHRA and CDR2 YSYEKL. V was pared by 3 bases and J by 1 base, with 4 bases of the junction left unmatched. Sequences were obtained from PBMCs or T cells enriched from blood (not recorded which). This chain links TRBV4-1 with TRBJ2-3, with 7 bases that match TRBD2. This sequence was found in a man aged 60-69 years who had recovered from COVID-19. The CDR3 loop is CASSHPGGGTDTQYF. The CDR3 nucleotides read TGCGCCAGCAGCCATCCTGGGGGGGGCACAGATACGCAGTATTTT.